This T cell receptor (beta chain) emerged from a study of T cell responses to AZD1222 COVID-19 vaccine. Findings of the study overall: Spike-specific TCR breadth rose after two AZD1222 doses, and depth rose as well. The study reported that nearly half of spike-specific TCRs target unmutated variant regions.

Germline V gives CDR1 SGHVS, CDR2 FQNEAQ. V was pared by 3 bases and J by 0 bases, with 5 bases between. The CDR3 length is 14 residues. Measured with immunoSEQ multiplex PCR; TCRdb has only the in-frame clones, and not every one. Here the sample spans fewer than 150,000 clones, 88% being singletons. With regard to this clone: Its antigen is still unknown.

The sequence was collected from an adult who received the AZD1222 COVID-19 vaccine. The sample here was peripheral blood, taken 28 days after the second AZD1222 dose. V gene TRBV7-8 combines with J gene TRBJ1-4, with D unresolved. CDR3 in DNA: TGTGCCAGCAGCTTTGACGCAACTAATGAAAAACTGTTTTTT. The encoded protein is CASSFDATNEKLFF.